One and the same sample provided the 21 T cell receptor beta chains below, sequenced in a study of blood T cell repertoires in COVID-19. Profiled with immunoSEQ multiplex PCR; TCRdb holds only in-frame clones, not every one. The table has 350,000 to 400,000 clones, roughly 91% seen once. The sequencing input was PBMCs or T cells enriched from blood (not recorded which). The receptors come from a woman between 18 and 29 years old who had recovered from COVID-19.

The genes are TRBV2 and TRBJ2-7; TRBD2 might be the D (7 bases). The length of the CDR3 is 15 residues. Trimming took 2 bases from V and 6 from J, leaving 17 bases between them. CDR1 is SNHLY and CDR2 is FYNNEI in the germline V gene. The CDR3 DNA is TGTGCCAGCAGTGAACTGGGGGGGGGCACAGGCGAGCAGTACTTC. Its translation: CASSELGGGTGEQYF.

V is TRBV10-3 and J is TRBJ1-2, with 8 bases aligning to TRBD1. The V gene end was trimmed by 4 bases and the J gene end by 4 bases; junction bases not matched to a gene: 11. Germline V gene lookup returns CDR1 ENHRY and CDR2 SYGVKD. CDR3 length: 16 amino acids. The CDR3 loop is CAISGSAGQAPYGYTF. The DNA for the CDR3 is TGTGCCATCAGTGGGTCCGCGGGACAGGCCCCCTATGGCTACACCTTC.

The V call is TRBV29-1, the J call TRBJ1-2; D is perhaps TRBD1 (5 bases). This CDR3 has 15 amino acids. Germline CDR1 and CDR2: SQVTM and ANQGSEA. Trimming took off 0 bases at V and 0 bases at J, with 11 bases between the two ends. Here the CDR3 DNA reads TGCAGCGTTGAAGATTGGAAGGGGCCTAACTATGGCTACACCTTC. Translating gives CSVEDWKGPNYGYTF.

The chain joins TRBV4-2 to TRBJ2-5; TRBD2 matches 8 bases. With V trimmed by 2 bases and J by 1 base, 3 bases remained unmatched. The CDR3 contains 15 residues. Germline CDR1 reads LGHNA; CDR2 reads YNFKEQ. The CDR3 DNA reads TGTGCCAGCAGCCAATCAAGCGGGGGCCAAGAGACCCAGTACTTC. This sequence encodes CASSQSSGGQETQYF.

This clone was picked up one time. The chain couples TRBV29-1 to TRBJ1-1; no clear D gene. V was shortened by 7 bases and J by 4 bases, with 16 bases between the two germline ends. CDR1 and CDR2 (germline): SQVTM, ANQGSEA. The CDR3 length is 13 residues. The CDR3 here is CSGGAGGLTEAFF. CDR3 coding DNA: TGCAGCGGGGGAGCTGGAGGCCTCACTGAAGCTTTCTTT. Full variable domain (missing parts from reference TRBV29-1 and TRBJ1-1): SAVISQKPSRDICQRGTSLTIQCQVDSQVTMMFWYRQQPGQSLTLIATANQGSEATYESGFVIDKFPISRPNLTFSTLTVSNMSPEDSSIYLCSGGAGGLTEAFFGQGTRLTVV.

This clone was counted a single time. The chain has TRBV2 and TRBJ1-2; perhaps TRBD1 as D (6 bases). CDR3 length equals 13 residues. Germline CDR1 SNHLY, CDR2 FYNNEI. Between the trimmed V and J ends, which lost 8 bases and 3 bases, there was a span of 13 bases. CDR3 nucleotide sequence: TGTGCCAGCGAGGGGGGGGCATACTATGGCTACACCTTC. This sequence encodes CASEGGAYYGYTF.

The chain joins TRBV19 to TRBJ1-2; D is unresolved. Deletions cut 6 bases from V and 4 bases from J, with 9 bases between. The CDR3 has 12 residues. Germline values: CDR1 LNHDA, CDR2 SQIVND (reference sequence). CDR3 sequence (DNA): TGTGCCAGTAGGGCGGAAAGCTATGGCTACACCTTC. It translates to CASRAESYGYTF.

This clone was picked up one time. The chain couples TRBV12-3 or TRBV12-4 to TRBJ1-1; 7 bases are shared with TRBD1. The CDR3 runs 13 residues. V lost 5 bases and J lost 5; bases outside the gene matches: 5. CDR3 in DNA: TGTGCCAGCAGTCCGGGACAGTATACTGAAGCTTTCTTT. This sequence encodes CASSPGQYTEAFF.

The chain recombines TRBV6-2 or TRBV6-3 with TRBJ1-5, with D maybe TRBD1 (6 bases). Trimming took off 5 bases at V and 2 bases at J, with 10 bases between the two ends. This CDR3 contains 14 residues. Looked up from germline, CDR1 is MNHEY and CDR2 is SVGEGT. The CDR3 spells CASSLNRGNQPQHF. The DNA for the CDR3 is TGTGCCAGCAGTCTTAACAGGGGCAATCAGCCCCAGCATTTT.

This clone was detected only once. The V and J genes are TRBV5-5 and TRBJ1-2; 7 bases are shared with TRBD1. Trimming removed 2 bases from V and 0 bases from J; junction bases left unmatched: 4. From germline, CDR1 is SGHKS and CDR2 YYEKEE (reference sequence). This CDR3 is built from 15 residues. Here the CDR3 reads CASSLSQGANYGYTF. The CDR3 bases are TGTGCCAGCAGCTTATCGCAGGGGGCTAACTATGGCTACACCTTC.

V gene TRBV5-1 combines with J gene TRBJ1-5; D ambiguous. The germline V and J ends were trimmed by 0 bases and 1 base, with 14 bases remaining between them. The CDR3 runs 17 residues. CDR1 is SGHRS, CDR2 YFSETQ, per germline. The CDR3 is CASSLDSFFLSNQPQHF. CDR3 sequence (DNA): TGCGCCAGCAGCTTGGACAGTTTTTTTTTAAGCAATCAGCCCCAGCATTTT.

The CDR3 reads CAISESNKRGQGANGYTF. CDR3 DNA: TGTGCCATCAGTGAGTCGAATAAAAGAGGACAGGGGGCTAACGGCTACACCTTC. V gene TRBV10-3 combines with J gene TRBJ1-2; the match to TRBD1 covers 11 bases. The germline gives CDR1 ENHRY, CDR2 SYGVKD. After removal of 0 bases from V and 8 bases from J, the junction contained 14 bases not matched to a gene. This CDR3 is 18 amino acids long.

V is TRBV3-1 (or the pseudogene TRBV3-2) and J is TRBJ1-6; tentative D call: TRBD1 (5 bases). The CDR3 loop spans 15 amino acids. Germline loops: CDR1 LGHDT, CDR2 YNNKEL (reference sequence). V gave up 1 base and J gave up 9 bases, with 13 bases separating them. CDR3 sequence: CASSQGGGLGSPLHF. CDR3 coding DNA: TGTGCCAGCAGCCAAGGGGGGGGGTTGGGTTCACCCCTCCACTTT.

The CDR3 loop is CASSSPGRGRRYSNQPQHF. In DNA, the CDR3 is TGTGCCAGTAGTTCCCCTGGCAGGGGGCGAAGGTATAGCAATCAGCCCCAGCATTTT. V usage is TRBV19 and J usage is TRBJ1-5; 8 bases are a match to TRBD1. This CDR3 contains 19 residues. Germline V gene data show CDR1 as LNHDA and CDR2 as SQIVND (reference sequence). The ends lost 5 bases at V and 0 bases at J; junction bases unmatched: 15.

CDR3 loop: CASSTQGVNTGELFF. CDR3 in DNA: TGTGCCAGCAGTACCCAAGGGGTGAACACCGGGGAGCTGTTTTTT. This chain joins TRBV2 and TRBJ2-2, with a weak D call TRBD1 (5 bases). V was trimmed by 5 bases and J by 1 base, leaving 11 bases between them. The CDR3 contains 15 residues. Germline loops: CDR1 SNHLY, CDR2 FYNNEI.

The J gene is TRBJ2-3, the V gene TRBV7-2; 11 nucleotides match TRBD2. J lost 5 bases, V lost 4 bases, and 8 bases had no gene match. CDR1 and CDR2 from the germline V gene are SGHTA and FQGNSA. The CDR3 totals 16 residues. CDR3 region: CASSSISGGAEDTQYF. Here the CDR3 DNA reads TGTGCCAGCAGCTCCATTAGCGGGGGGGCTGAAGATACGCAGTATTTT.

The genes are TRBV4-1 and TRBJ1-4; TRBD1 might be the D (6 bases). Germline V gene sequence: CDR1 MGHRA, CDR2 YSYEKL. The CDR3 contains 16 residues. The V and J ends lost 4 bases and 7 bases respectively, with 19 bases between them. The CDR3 nucleotides are TGCGCCAGCAGCCCTCTCTGGGGGCAAGAGAGTGAAAAACTGTTTTTT. Its translation is CASSPLWGQESEKLFF.

The rearrangement uses TRBV7-2 and TRBJ2-1, with D uncertain. This CDR3 has 15 amino acids. Trimming removed 5 bases from V and 0 bases from J, with 11 bases in between. The germline V gene has CDR1 SGHTA and CDR2 FQGNSA. For the CDR3, the DNA is TGTGCCAGCAGCCCCAGTCAAAGCTCCTACAATGAGCAGTTCTTC. Protein: CASSPSQSSYNEQFF.

The chain combines TRBV11-2 with TRBJ1-4; possible D gene TRBD1, 5 bases. Germline assignment: CDR1 SGHAT and CDR2 FQNNGV. CDR3 length equals 16 residues. Trimming cost V 5 bases and J 0 bases, with 13 bases left between them. CDR3 sequence: CASSARTDTTNEKLFF. In DNA, the CDR3 is TGTGCCAGCAGCGCCCGGACGGACACAACTAATGAAAAACTGTTTTTT.

The rearrangement links TRBV5-1 to TRBJ2-5; 12 bases line up with TRBD2. The germline V gene encodes CDR1 SGHRS and CDR2 YFSETQ. The J segment lost 4 bases and the V segment lost 3 bases, leaving 10 bases of the junction unmatched. The CDR3 has 17 residues. CDR3 in amino acids: CASSSQPLAGGGETQYF. As DNA, the CDR3 is TGCGCCAGCAGCTCTCAACCACTAGCGGGGGGAGGAGAGACCCAGTACTTC. The whole variable domain, filled in from reference TRBV5-1 and TRBJ2-5, reads KAGVTQTPRYLIKTRGQQVTLSCSPISGHRSVSWYQQTPGQGLQFLFEYFSETQRNKGNFPGRFSGRQFSNSRSEMNVSTLELGDSALYLCASSSQPLAGGGETQYFGPGTRLLVL.

The table lists this clone with a few counts. The chain has TRBV5-4 and TRBJ2-7; D remains unclear. The V and J ends lost 4 bases and 7 bases respectively, with 18 bases between them. The CDR3 runs to 14 residues. CDR1 is SGHNT and CDR2 is YYREEE in the germline V gene (reference sequence). Here the CDR3 DNA reads TGTGCCAGCAGCGGAGACGCGCAACTTAGGGAGCAGTACTTC. This codes for CASSGDAQLREQYF.